This TCR beta chain was identified in a study of identical twins' blood T cells. Germline V gene sequence: CDR1 LGHDT, CDR2 YNNKEL (reference sequence). This CDR3 has 14 residues. Trimming took off 7 bases at V and 6 bases at J, with 16 bases between the two ends. Sample barcodes were added at both library ends during cDNA synthesis. Via MiXCR, TCRdb re-called the 5' RACE reads, giving one row per CDR3 protein. The sample includes a few hundred thousand distinct CDR3 sequences, over 25% of them seen just once. Sequencing was performed on PBMCs. This receptor was obtained from a woman aged 18-55 years in good health. This chain uses TRBV3-1 with TRBJ1-5, with a possible D match to TRBD1 (6 bases). The CDR3 nucleotides are TGTGCCAGCACCTTAGGGGACAAGCGTCAGCCCCAGCATTTT. Its protein product is CASTLGDKRQPQHF.